The rows below give T cell receptor beta chains drawn from one sample of a study of cytomegalovirus exposure and HLA in healthy donors. The protocol was immunoSEQ multiplex PCR, while the TCRdb copy is restricted to in-frame clones and leaves out a portion. The data contain 150,000 to 200,000 clones, 70% to 80% of them singletons. Specimen: PBMCs. Receptor source: a woman aged 40 to 49 in good health and CMV-seronegative. CDR3s include the opening cysteine and the closing phenylalanine or tryptophan. The D gene is left open where the match is weak. Where a row states a size, it is once, few, many or the class of an expanded clone; other rows omit it.

d_gene	v_gene	abundance	j_gene	CDR3nt	CDR3aa
TRBD2	TRBV4-1	-	TRBJ2-3	TGCGCCAGCAGCCAAGATGGGAGGACTAGCGGGAGGGCCACGAATACGCAGTATTTT	CASSQDGRTSGRATNTQYF
-	TRBV5-1	-	TRBJ2-2	TGCGCCAGCAGCTTAATCATCACGGGAGAATTCCCCGGGGAGCTGTTTTTT	CASSLIITGEFPGELFF
-	TRBV5-6	few	TRBJ2-2	TGTGCCAGCAGCTTACAGACCACCGGGGAGCTGTTTTTT	CASSLQTTGELFF
TRBD1	TRBV29-1	-	TRBJ1-1	TGCAGCGTAGGACAGGGCGGGGGCGCGAACACTGAAGCTTTCTTT	CSVGQGGGANTEAFF
-	TRBV14	few	TRBJ2-7	TGTGCCAGCAGCCAGTGGGCGGGCTACGAGCAGTACTTC	CASSQWAGYEQYF
-	TRBV11-3	-	TRBJ1-2	TGTGCCACAAAGGGGAGCGGGTATGGCTACACCTTC	CATKGSGYGYTF
-	TRBV5-1	-	TRBJ1-2	TGCGCCAGCAGCTTGGGGCACGGGGGGGCCTATGGCTACACCTTC	CASSLGHGGAYGYTF
TRBD1	TRBV28	-	TRBJ1-1	TGTGCCAGCAGTCTCCCAGGGGGTTCTATGAACACTGAAGCTTTCTTT	CASSLPGGSMNTEAFF
TRBD2	TRBV29-1	-	TRBJ2-1	TGCAGCGTTGAAGATCCCAGCGGGAGAAGGCATGAGCAGTTCTTC	CSVEDPSGRRHEQFF
TRBD1	TRBV28	-	TRBJ1-4	TGTGCCAGCAGGGGACAGGGAAGCCCAACTAATGAAAAACTGTTTTTT	CASRGQGSPTNEKLFF
-	TRBV5-1	-	TRBJ2-1	TGCGCCAGCAGCTTGACGCAGGCTCCTAATGAGCAGTTCTTC	CASSLTQAPNEQFF
-	TRBV5-1	-	TRBJ2-2	TGCGCCAGCAGCCTCGGGTTACCGAACACCGGGGAGCTGTTTTTT	CASSLGLPNTGELFF
-	TRBV28	-	TRBJ1-1	TGTGCCAGCAGTTTCCGAATCGGGGTAAGGACTGAAGCTTTCTTT	CASSFRIGVRTEAFF
TRBD2	TRBV27	once	TRBJ2-3	TGTGCCAGCAGGGCCACTAGCGAATTCACAGATACGCAGTATTTT	CASRATSEFTDTQYF
-	TRBV19	-	TRBJ1-2	TGTGCCTCCTCCAACCAGGTCAACACAAGGGGCTACACCTTC	CASSNQVNTRGYTF
-	TRBV2	-	TRBJ1-4	TGTGCCAGCAGTGAGGTACCGGGGATGGATGAAAAACTGTTTTTT	CASSEVPGMDEKLFF
-	TRBV9	-	TRBJ2-5	TGTGCCAGCAGCGTATCCTCCCACCAAGAGACCCAGTACTTC	CASSVSSHQETQYF
TRBD2	TRBV28	-	TRBJ2-7	TGTGCCAGCCAGACACACCGGGGGCTAGCGGGAGCAGGCTACGAGCAGTACTTC	CASQTHRGLAGAGYEQYF
TRBD2	TRBV6-5	-	TRBJ2-2	TGTGCCAGCAGTTTTATGACTAGCGGGGACACCGGGGAGCTGTTTTTT	CASSFMTSGDTGELFF
TRBD2	TRBV2	-	TRBJ2-7	TGTGCCAGCAGTGAGGCGGGAGTAGGGGAGCAGTACTTC	CASSEAGVGEQYF
TRBD1	TRBV5-1	once	TRBJ2-7	TGCGCCAGCAGCTTGGTAGGACAGGGCCCCTACGAGCAGTACTTC	CASSLVGQGPYEQYF
-	TRBV11-3	-	TRBJ2-1	TGTGCCAGCAGCTTAGGGACAGCGTACAATGAGCAGTTCTTC	CASSLGTAYNEQFF
-	TRBV2	-	TRBJ1-2	TGTGCCAGCAGTGAAGCGAAGTCACAGCTCTATGGCTACACCTTC	CASSEAKSQLYGYTF
TRBD1	TRBV18	-	TRBJ1-1	TGTGCCAGCTCACCACTCGATCGAGGGGGCCTAACTGAAGCTTTCTTT	CASSPLDRGGLTEAFF
-	TRBV4-2	-	TRBJ2-3	TGTGCCAGCAGCCAAGACTACGCGTCCCAGAGGGATACGCAGTATTTT	CASSQDYASQRDTQYF